This TCR beta chain was sequenced for a study of T-cell reconstitution after alpha-beta-depleted transplantation in children. Between the trimmed V and J ends, which lost 5 bases and 3 bases, there was a span of 4 bases. CDR3 length: 11 amino acids. Looked up from germline, CDR1 is SGHRS and CDR2 is YFSETQ. This clonotype showed up many times. No antigen is known for it. The library targeted TCRbeta and was prepared with unique molecular identifiers. MiXCR, run by TCRdb on the PCR reads, gives a single entry per CDR3 protein. The sample contains around 440,000 distinct CDR3 sequences, around 15% of which appear only once. General study points: The origin of alpha-beta T cells about two months after transplant was reportedly several hundred expanded graft clones. After transplant, high TCRbeta diversity at day 60 in some patients arose from surviving recipient T cells and thymic progenitors. Counts and diversity of T cells one year after transplant came mostly from newly produced T cells.

Sequences were derived from PBMCs, mostly from graft donor cells, sampled 360 days after TCRalphabeta/CD19-depleted stem cell transplant. This rearrangement joins TRBV5-1 to TRBJ2-3; no definite D call. This receptor was obtained from a boy under two years old who had a stem cell transplant for Wiskott-Aldrich syndrome, so the T cells may come from the graft donor. The CDR3 coding sequence is TGCGCCAGCAGAACGACAGATACGCAGTATTTT. This gives the protein CASRTTDTQYF.